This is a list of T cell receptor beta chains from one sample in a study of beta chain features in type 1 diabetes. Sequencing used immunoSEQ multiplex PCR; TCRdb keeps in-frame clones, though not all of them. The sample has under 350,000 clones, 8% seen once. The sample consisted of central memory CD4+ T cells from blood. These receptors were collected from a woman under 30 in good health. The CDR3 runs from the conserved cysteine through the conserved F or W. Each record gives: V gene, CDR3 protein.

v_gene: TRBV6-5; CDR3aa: CASRRDSDQETQYF
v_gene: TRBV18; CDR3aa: CASSPNGTDRQPQHF
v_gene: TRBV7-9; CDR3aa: CASSTLAGRTDTQYF
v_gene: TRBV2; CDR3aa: CASRDRATTGELFF
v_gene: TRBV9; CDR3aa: CASSVGSSGGRTDTQYF
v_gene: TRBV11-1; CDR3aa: CASTQGGSYNEQFF
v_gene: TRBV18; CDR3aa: CASSPSEEQFF
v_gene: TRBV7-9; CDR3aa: CASSFQIAGDEQFF
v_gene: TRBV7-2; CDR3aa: CASSLTGQGTGGFF
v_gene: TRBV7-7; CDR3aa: CASSLVGGVANNEQFF
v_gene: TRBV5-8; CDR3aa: CASSGQGRETQYF
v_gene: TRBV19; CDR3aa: CASSGDRRETQYF
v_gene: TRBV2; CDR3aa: CASRLHNEQFF
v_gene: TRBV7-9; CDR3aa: CASSWASGTNTGELFF
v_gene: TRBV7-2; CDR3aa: CASRRGTDTQYF
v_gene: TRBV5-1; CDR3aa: CASTPAPTGGRTYEQYF
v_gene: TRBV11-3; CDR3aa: CASSFAAGATDTQYF
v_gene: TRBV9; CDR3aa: CASSVEFRGNQFF
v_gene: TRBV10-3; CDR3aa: CAIRGGESPLHF
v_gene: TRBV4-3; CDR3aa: CASSPGQPNEKLFF
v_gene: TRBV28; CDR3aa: CASSWGADNYGYTF
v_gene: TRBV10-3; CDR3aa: CAIAEGGAETQYF
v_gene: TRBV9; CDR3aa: CASSVAIGGTQYF
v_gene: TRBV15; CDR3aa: CATSSGDRDTEAFF
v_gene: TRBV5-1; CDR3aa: CASSPGQGMAEKLFF
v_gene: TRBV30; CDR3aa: CAWTAGETQYF
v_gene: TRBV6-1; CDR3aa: CASTLGQGWNNEQFF
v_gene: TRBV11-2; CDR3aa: CASSLGLTSTDTQYF
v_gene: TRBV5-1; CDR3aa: CASSPPATSGGEETQYF
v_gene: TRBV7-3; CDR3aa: CASSFDGVTQYF
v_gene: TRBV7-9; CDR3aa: CASSPGLSPNSPLHF
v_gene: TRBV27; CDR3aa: CASSLRFREQYF
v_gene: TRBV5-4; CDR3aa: CASSSTGEETQYF
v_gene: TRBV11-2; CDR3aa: CASSKQGLSGANVLTF
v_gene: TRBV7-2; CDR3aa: CASSRQNYGYTF
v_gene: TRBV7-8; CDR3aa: CASTDSGTEAFF
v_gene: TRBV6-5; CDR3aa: CASSGQGNEQYF
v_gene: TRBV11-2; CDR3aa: CASTPLGGGSTDTQYF
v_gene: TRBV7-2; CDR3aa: CASSYRVAGGVRTDTQYF
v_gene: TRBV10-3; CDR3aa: CAISESGGTIYF
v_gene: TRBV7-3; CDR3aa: CASSILAGAYNEQFF
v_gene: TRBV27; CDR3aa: CASRLQGDYGYTF
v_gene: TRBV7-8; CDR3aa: CASSLPTMGNTGELFF
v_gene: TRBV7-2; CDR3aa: CASSLAQFRDIQYF
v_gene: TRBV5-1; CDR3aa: CASSLYDKNTEAFF
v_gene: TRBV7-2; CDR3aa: CASSLGTSYGYTF
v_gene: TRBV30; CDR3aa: CAWSRQGYEQFF
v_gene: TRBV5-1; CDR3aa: CASSRRQGTNTGTEAFF
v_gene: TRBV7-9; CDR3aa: CASSFSEKLFF
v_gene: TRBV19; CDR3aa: CASRRTGRAGELFF
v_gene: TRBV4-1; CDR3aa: CAIREGRGNRNTEAFF
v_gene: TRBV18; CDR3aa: CASSRDSDFDVSPLHF
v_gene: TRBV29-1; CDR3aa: CSVATGGLGYTF
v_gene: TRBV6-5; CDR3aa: CASRTAGTGELFF
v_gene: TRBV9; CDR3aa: CASSPTGFSGTGELFF
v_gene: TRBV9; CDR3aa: CASSRDQGRETQYF
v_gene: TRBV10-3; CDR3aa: CATSGQGAVSGYTF
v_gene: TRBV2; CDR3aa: CASRALRLWDGYTF
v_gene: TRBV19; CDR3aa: CASSIGPGKSNQPQHF
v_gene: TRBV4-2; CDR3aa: CASSQEVMYGDRHSPLHF